Listed here is a single T cell receptor beta chain. This clone's antigen is unknown. Base quality data are lacking; no much larger clone is found one base away. Taken from the germline V gene, the CDR1 and CDR2 loops are MGHRA and YSYEKL. Trimming accounts for 6 bases at V and 5 bases at J, while the number of junction bases matched to no gene is 7. Inclusive of the bounding cysteine and phenylalanine, the CDR3 is 15 residues long. The retained sequence is limited to the CDR3, 45 bases, with the frame set at the first base. The immunoSEQ Assay was used to sequence TCRbeta CDR3 regions. After extraction, genomic DNA underwent amplification by bias-controlled multiplex PCR, followed by high-throughput sequencing. In the source study's methods: To quantify the absolute abundance of every unique TCRbeta CDR3 region, sequences were collapsed and filtered. T cell fraction was estimated by normalizing TCRbeta template counts to usable DNA, which was measured by amplifying reference genes present in all nucleated cells. Repertoire TCRs were annotated as SARS-CoV-2-specific by exact matching of V gene, CDR3 amino acid sequence and J gene to a known reactive TCR set. The reference SARS-CoV-2 TCR set was obtained from MIRA and was filtered for enrichment in COVID-19-positive ImmuneCODE repertoires, whereby public or cross-reactive TCRs were removed. Using the MIRA antigens, annotated TCRs were further analysed by specific ORF or by position within an ORF. Breadth was defined as the number of annotated unique rearrangements divided by the total number of unique productive rearrangements, and depth was defined as the summed frequency of the annotated unique rearrangements. Two-sided Wilcoxon rank-sum tests were applied when comparing TCR breadth between groups. Not all clones reach the TCRdb copy of this immuneACCESS table, which keeps in-frame sequences only. Checked studies attribute under half of the gap to unresolved V genes and leave the rest unexplained. V, J and clone size derive from that table, while D and trimming were established from the DNA sequence. For this sample there are hundreds of thousands of clones; around 88% appear just once. Of the sample, approximately 5% falls within the top ten clones.

This sample was taken from a study of Ad26.COV2.S vaccination and SARS-CoV-2 variants (dated by TCRdb to the early 2020s). Concerning the study at large: Vaccine-arm donors came from COV1001, a multicentre, randomized, double-blind, placebo-controlled phase I-IIa trial of Ad26.COV2.S in healthy adults. TCRbeta repertoire sequencing served as the tool for gauging how specific and how broad the SARS-CoV-2-reactive T cell receptors were following Ad26.COV2.S vaccination. The TCR-sequenced set comprised approximately 30 samples: around 20 Ad26.COV2.S vaccine recipients, 5 placebo recipients and 8 SARS-CoV-2 convalescent individuals. Investigators did not know the trial group allocation while performing experiments and assessing outcomes. Ad26.COV2.S was given intramuscularly at 5x10^10 or 1x10^11 viral particles, as a single shot or as two shots 56 days apart. Trial participants were randomized into five groups of five, in which low-dose or high-dose Ad26.COV2.S was given once or twice, or placebo was given on both occasions.

Overall study results and their limits: Compared with placebo recipients, Ad26.COV2.S recipients showed higher spike-specific TCR breadth (P = 0.0014). Vaccine and placebo recipients had similar non-spike TCR breadth, a finding consistent with the vaccine containing only spike. According to the authors, total T cell responses may have been underestimated by the TCR breadth and depth analyses. After vaccination, spike-specific CD8+ and CD4+ T cell responses were reported to show substantial breadth. The study was not powered for comparison of responses between vaccine doses or regimens.

Reading the label with the study, this specimen's treatment or condition is: approximately 18 received Ad26.COV2.S at low or high dose, single or two shots; roughly five received placebo; per-sample allocation not given. Repertoires of vaccine and placebo recipients were sequenced from samples collected on day 63 after the first injection. Cohort 1b enrolled some 25 adults aged 18-55 years at a single site in Boston, USA, between 29 July and 7 August 2020. Ad26.COV2.S was a replication-incompetent adenovirus type 26 vector that expressed a prefusion-stabilized SARS-CoV-2 spike protein derived from the original Wuhan strain.

Here the chain combines TRBV4-1 and TRBJ1-6; 7 middle bases align to TRBD1. The sequence was collected from a person between 18 and 60 years old who received the Ad26.COV2.S COVID-19 vaccine or a placebo. The sequences come from peripheral blood, collected in a trial of Ad26.COV2.S vaccine versus placebo. The CDR3 reads CASSFGTANNSPLHF. The nucleotide sequence reads TGCGCCAGCAGTTTCGGGACAGCTAATAATTCACCCCTCCACTTT.